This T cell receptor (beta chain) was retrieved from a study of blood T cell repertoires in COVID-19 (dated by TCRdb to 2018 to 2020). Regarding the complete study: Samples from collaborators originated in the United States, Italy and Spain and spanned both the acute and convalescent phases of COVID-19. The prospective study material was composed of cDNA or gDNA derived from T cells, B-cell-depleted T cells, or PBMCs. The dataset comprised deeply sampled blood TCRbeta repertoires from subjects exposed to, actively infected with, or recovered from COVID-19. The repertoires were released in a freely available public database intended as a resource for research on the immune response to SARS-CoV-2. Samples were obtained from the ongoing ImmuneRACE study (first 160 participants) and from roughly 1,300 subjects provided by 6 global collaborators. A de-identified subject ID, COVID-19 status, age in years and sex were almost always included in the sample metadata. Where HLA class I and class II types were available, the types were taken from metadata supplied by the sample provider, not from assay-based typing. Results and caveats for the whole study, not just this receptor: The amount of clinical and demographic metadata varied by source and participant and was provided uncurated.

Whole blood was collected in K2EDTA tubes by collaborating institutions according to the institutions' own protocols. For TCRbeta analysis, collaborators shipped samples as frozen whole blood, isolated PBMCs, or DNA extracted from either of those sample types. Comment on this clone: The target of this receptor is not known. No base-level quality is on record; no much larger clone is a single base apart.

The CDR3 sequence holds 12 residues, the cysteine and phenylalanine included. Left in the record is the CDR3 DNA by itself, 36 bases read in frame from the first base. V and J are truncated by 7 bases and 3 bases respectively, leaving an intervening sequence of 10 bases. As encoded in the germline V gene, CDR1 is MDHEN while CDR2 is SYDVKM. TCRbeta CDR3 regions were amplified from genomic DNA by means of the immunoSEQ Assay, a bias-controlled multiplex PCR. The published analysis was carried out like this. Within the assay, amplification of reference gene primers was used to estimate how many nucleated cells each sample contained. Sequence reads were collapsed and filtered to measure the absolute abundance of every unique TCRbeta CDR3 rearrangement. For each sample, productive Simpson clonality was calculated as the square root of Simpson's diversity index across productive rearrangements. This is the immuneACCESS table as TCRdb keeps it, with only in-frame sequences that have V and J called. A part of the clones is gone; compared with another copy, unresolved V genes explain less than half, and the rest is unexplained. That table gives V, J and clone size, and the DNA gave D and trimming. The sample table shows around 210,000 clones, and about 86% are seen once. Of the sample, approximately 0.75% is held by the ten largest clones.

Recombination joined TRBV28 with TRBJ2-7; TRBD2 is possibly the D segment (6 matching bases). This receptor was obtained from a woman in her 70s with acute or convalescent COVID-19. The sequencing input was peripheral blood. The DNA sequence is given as TGTGCCAGCATCACCGGGGGCTACGAGCAGTACTTC. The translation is CASITGGYEQYF.